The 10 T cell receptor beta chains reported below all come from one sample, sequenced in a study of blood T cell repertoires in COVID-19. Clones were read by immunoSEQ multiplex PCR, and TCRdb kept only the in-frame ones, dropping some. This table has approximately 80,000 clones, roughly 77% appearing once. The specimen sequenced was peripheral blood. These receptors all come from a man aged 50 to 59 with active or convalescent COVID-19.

CDR3 nucleotide sequence: TGTGCCAGCAGCGTACGGGACAGCTATTACAATGAGCAGTTCTTC. Its protein is CASSVRDSYYNEQFF. This chain connects TRBV5-5 to TRBJ2-1; 7 bases agree with TRBD1. The V and J ends lost 4 bases and 4 bases, in that order; junction bases with no gene match: 8. The CDR3 has 15 residues. Looked up from germline, CDR1 is SGHKS and CDR2 is YYEKEE (reference sequence).

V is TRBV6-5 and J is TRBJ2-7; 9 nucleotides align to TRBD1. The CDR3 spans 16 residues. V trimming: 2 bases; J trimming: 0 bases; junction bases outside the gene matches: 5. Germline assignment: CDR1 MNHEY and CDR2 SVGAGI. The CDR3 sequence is CASSYPRDRASYEQYF. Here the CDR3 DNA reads TGTGCCAGCAGTTACCCCCGGGACAGGGCCTCCTACGAGCAGTACTTC.

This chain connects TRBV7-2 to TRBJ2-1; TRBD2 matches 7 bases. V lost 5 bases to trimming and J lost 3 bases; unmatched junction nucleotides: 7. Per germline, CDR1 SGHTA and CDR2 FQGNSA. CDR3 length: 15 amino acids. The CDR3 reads CASSPGTTHYNEQFF. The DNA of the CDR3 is TGTGCCAGCAGCCCTGGGACTACCCACTACAATGAGCAGTTCTTC.

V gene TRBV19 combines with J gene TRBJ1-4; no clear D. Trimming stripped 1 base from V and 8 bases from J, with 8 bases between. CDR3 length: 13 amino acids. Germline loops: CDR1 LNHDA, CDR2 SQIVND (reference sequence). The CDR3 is CASSIAGAEKLFF. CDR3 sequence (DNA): TGTGCCAGTAGTATAGCCGGAGCCGAAAAACTGTTTTTT.

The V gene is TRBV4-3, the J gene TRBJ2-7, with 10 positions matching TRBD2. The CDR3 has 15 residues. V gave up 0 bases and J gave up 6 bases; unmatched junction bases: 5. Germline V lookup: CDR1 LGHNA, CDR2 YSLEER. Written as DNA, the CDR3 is TGCGCCAGCAGCCAAGAAACTAGCGGGGTCGGCGAGCAGTACTTC. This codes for CASSQETSGVGEQYF.

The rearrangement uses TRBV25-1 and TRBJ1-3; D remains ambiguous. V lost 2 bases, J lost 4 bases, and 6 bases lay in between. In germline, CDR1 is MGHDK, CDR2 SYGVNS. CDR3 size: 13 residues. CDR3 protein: CASSEPPGNTIYF. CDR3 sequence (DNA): TGTGCCAGCAGTGAACCCCCAGGAAACACCATATATTTT.

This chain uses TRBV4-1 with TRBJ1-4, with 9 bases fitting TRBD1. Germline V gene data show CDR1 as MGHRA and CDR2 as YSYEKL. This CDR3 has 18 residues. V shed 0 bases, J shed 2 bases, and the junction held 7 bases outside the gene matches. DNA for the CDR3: TGCGCCAGCAGCCAAGATCAGGGACAGGGTATCACTAATGAAAAACTGTTTTTT. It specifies CASSQDQGQGITNEKLFF.

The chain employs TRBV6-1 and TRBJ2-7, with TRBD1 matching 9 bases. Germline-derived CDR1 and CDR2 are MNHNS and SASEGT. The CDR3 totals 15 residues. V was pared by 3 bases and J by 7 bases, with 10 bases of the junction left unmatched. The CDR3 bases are TGTGCCAGCAGTGAGCAACAGGGGGCGGTTGGGGAGCAGTACTTC. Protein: CASSEQQGAVGEQYF.

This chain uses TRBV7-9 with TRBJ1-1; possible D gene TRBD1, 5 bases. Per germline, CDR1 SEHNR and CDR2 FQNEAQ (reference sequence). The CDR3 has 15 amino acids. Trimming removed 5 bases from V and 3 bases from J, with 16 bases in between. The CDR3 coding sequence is TGTGCCAGCAGCCTCGGGGGAGTCGAATACACTGAAGCTTTCTTT. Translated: CASSLGGVEYTEAFF.

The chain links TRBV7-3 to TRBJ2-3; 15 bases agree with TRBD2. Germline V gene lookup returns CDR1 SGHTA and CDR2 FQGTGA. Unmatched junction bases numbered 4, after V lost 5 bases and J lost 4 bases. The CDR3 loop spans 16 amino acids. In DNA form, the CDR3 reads TGTGCCAGCAGCACAGGACTAGCGGGGGGGCCAGATACGCAGTATTTT. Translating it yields CASSTGLAGGPDTQYF.